The clone carrying this TCR beta chain has a handful of counts. V lost 4 bases and J lost 6, with 13 bases in between. From germline, CDR1 is SGDLS and CDR2 YYNGEE. CDR3 size: 13 residues. RNA transcripts yielded amplified TCR beta CDR3 regions. HTBI primers were used in a first-round RT-PCR, which preceded a second-round multiplex PCR. TCRdb reprocessed the multiplex PCR reads with MiXCR, giving one entry per CDR3 protein. The profile shows 600,000 to 950,000 distinct CDR3 sequences, 40% of them singletons. This sample is drawn from a study of Graves' ophthalmopathy and Graves' hyperthyroidism. The chain combines TRBV9 with TRBJ1-2; no clear D. The sequencing input was peripheral blood. The receptor's source is an adult man with Graves' ophthalmopathy. The CDR3 sequence: CASSHPRRNGYTF. The CDR3 DNA follows: TGTGCCAGCAGCCACCCGCGGAGAAATGGCTACACCTTC.